Described below is a single T cell receptor beta chain sequence and its context. V lost 6 bases, J lost 3 bases, and 5 bases stayed unmatched. The length of the CDR3 is 16 residues. Per the germline V gene, CDR1 is SEHNR and CDR2 is FQNEAQ (reference sequence). This specimen belongs to a study of blood T cell repertoires in COVID-19. Study as a whole: COVID-19 samples from acute and convalescent phases originated in the United States, Italy and Spain. PBMCs, B-cell-depleted T cells, or T cells were the source of the cDNA or gDNA that made up the material.

Original processing methods: Estimation of nucleated cell counts relied on the amplification of reference gene primers. Produced via immunoSEQ multiplex PCR; TCRdb's table is partial and in-frame only. The DNA gave D and trimming, while V, J and clone size come from that table. Among 100,000 or so clones listed, just over 90% were seen once. Material for sequencing was peripheral blood. The V call is TRBV7-9, the J call TRBJ2-3; 14 bases match TRBD2. This receptor was obtained from a man aged 50-60 years with active COVID-19. CDR3 sequence (DNA): TGTGCCAGCAGACCGACTAGCGGGGGGGTTACAGATACGCAGTATTTT. This translates into CASRPTSGGVTDTQYF.